A selection of T cell receptor beta chains follows, all from one sample in a study of T cell responses to AZD1222 COVID-19 vaccine. TCRdb's copy holds only in-frame clones and misses some; the assay was immunoSEQ multiplex PCR. The repertoire holds 150,000 to 200,000 clones, with about 92% as singletons. This sample comprised peripheral blood, obtained on day 0 of AZD1222 vaccination. These receptors were taken from an adult in good health. The CDR3 runs from the conserved cysteine through the conserved F or W. Each record gives: V gene, clone size, J gene, D gene, CDR3 DNA, CDR3 protein. D genes are given only for firm matches. Clone size, where shown, is once, few, many, or a class for clones that have expanded.

v_gene: TRBV5-1; abundance: NA; j_gene: TRBJ2-5; d_gene: TRBD1; CDR3nt: TGCGCCAGCAGCTTTTCCGGGACAGCGTACCAAGAGACCCAGTACTTC; CDR3aa: CASSFSGTAYQETQYF
v_gene: TRBV2; abundance: NA; j_gene: TRBJ2-1; d_gene: NA; CDR3nt: TGTGCCAGCAGTGAAGCTCCCACATCCTACAATGAGCAGTTCTTC; CDR3aa: CASSEAPTSYNEQFF
v_gene: TRBV5-8; abundance: once; j_gene: TRBJ1-3; d_gene: NA; CDR3nt: TGTGCCAGCAGCTTGTGGGAGGCTGGAAACACCATATATTTT; CDR3aa: CASSLWEAGNTIYF
v_gene: TRBV7-2; abundance: NA; j_gene: TRBJ2-3; d_gene: NA; CDR3nt: TGTGCCAGCAGCCCACGGGCGGGGCTCACAGATACGCAGTATTTT; CDR3aa: CASSPRAGLTDTQYF
v_gene: TRBV9; abundance: NA; j_gene: TRBJ1-1; d_gene: NA; CDR3nt: TGTGCCAGCAGCGGCCTACAGTGGGGGGACACTGAAGCTTTCTTT; CDR3aa: CASSGLQWGDTEAFF
v_gene: TRBV10-3; abundance: once; j_gene: TRBJ2-2; d_gene: TRBD1; CDR3nt: TGTGCCATCAGTGGAGAGGGACAGGGTAACACCGGGGAGCTGTTTTTT; CDR3aa: CAISGEGQGNTGELFF
v_gene: TRBV28; abundance: NA; j_gene: TRBJ2-7; d_gene: TRBD2; CDR3nt: TGTGCCAGCAGAGCGGGAGGACCTCGGGAGCAGTACTTC; CDR3aa: CASRAGGPREQYF
v_gene: TRBV15; abundance: NA; j_gene: TRBJ1-1; d_gene: TRBD1; CDR3nt: TGTGCCACCAGAGGACAGGGGATTGAAGCTTTCTTT; CDR3aa: CATRGQGIEAFF
v_gene: TRBV23-1; abundance: NA; j_gene: TRBJ1-5; d_gene: NA; CDR3nt: TGCGCCAGCAGTCAATCGAGGGGTCCGAAGCTTTTCAATCAGCCCCAGCATTTT; CDR3aa: CASSQSRGPKLFNQPQHF
v_gene: TRBV27; abundance: NA; j_gene: TRBJ1-1; d_gene: TRBD1; CDR3nt: TGTGCCAGCAGTTTATCGCTTACGACAGGGATGAACACTGAAGCTTTCTTT; CDR3aa: CASSLSLTTGMNTEAFF
v_gene: TRBV6-4; abundance: NA; j_gene: TRBJ2-1; d_gene: NA; CDR3nt: TGTGCCAGCAGTGACTCATCAGGGTCCGATGAGCAGTTCTTC; CDR3aa: CASSDSSGSDEQFF
v_gene: TRBV10-3; abundance: NA; j_gene: TRBJ1-6; d_gene: NA; CDR3nt: TGTGCCATCAGCGGGGGCAGTAGGAATTCACCCCTCCACTTT; CDR3aa: CAISGGSRNSPLHF
v_gene: TRBV19; abundance: NA; j_gene: TRBJ2-1; d_gene: TRBD2; CDR3nt: TGTGCCAGTAGTTTGGGGACTAGCGGGAGTAGTGAGCAGTTCTTC; CDR3aa: CASSLGTSGSSEQFF
v_gene: TRBV5-5; abundance: NA; j_gene: TRBJ2-2; d_gene: TRBD1; CDR3nt: TGTGCCAGCAGCCGAAAATCCATCCACGGGACAGGGGGCACCGGGGAGCTGTTTTTT; CDR3aa: CASSRKSIHGTGGTGELFF
v_gene: TRBV7-8; abundance: NA; j_gene: TRBJ1-1; d_gene: NA; CDR3nt: TGTGCCAGCAGCGCACACAAGAACACTGAAGCTTTCTTT; CDR3aa: CASSAHKNTEAFF
v_gene: TRBV19; abundance: NA; j_gene: TRBJ2-5; d_gene: TRBD2; CDR3nt: TGTGCCAGTAGTAAAGGGACTAGCGGGGGGTCAACAGAGACCCAGTACTTC; CDR3aa: CASSKGTSGGSTETQYF
v_gene: TRBV6-2/TRBV6-3; abundance: NA; j_gene: TRBJ1-5; d_gene: NA; CDR3nt: TGTGCCAGCAGTTCACCCCGGGGTAAGGATCAGCCCCAGCATTTT; CDR3aa: CASSSPRGKDQPQHF
v_gene: TRBV9; abundance: NA; j_gene: TRBJ2-2; d_gene: TRBD1; CDR3nt: TGTGCCAGCAGCGCCCCCGGGACAGGGGACACCGGGGAGCTGTTTTTT; CDR3aa: CASSAPGTGDTGELFF
v_gene: TRBV11-2; abundance: NA; j_gene: TRBJ1-1; d_gene: NA; CDR3nt: TGTGCCAGCAGCTTAGGAGGGTCTTTCGCGGGCACTGAAGCTTTCTTT; CDR3aa: CASSLGGSFAGTEAFF